The table lists the clone carrying this T cell receptor (beta chain) with a few counts. The antigen is not known. The germline V gene has CDR1 MDHEN and CDR2 SYDVKM. Trimming removed 2 bases at V and 2 bases at J, with 14 bases between. The CDR3 is made up of 16 amino acids. Isolated RNA was reverse transcribed in full, so expressed TCRB transcripts were sequenced. Assay: immunoSEQ multiplex PCR; the TCRdb copy retains only in-frame clones and omits some. In the table there are 150,000 to 200,000 clones, 6.5% to 8.5% of which are singletons. The source of the sample is a study of beta chain features in type 1 diabetes. Whole-study results and caveats: It was not settled here whether HLA type affects TCRB rearrangement. Moderately but significantly shorter TCRB CDR3s were found in Type 1 diabetes patients in all four CD4+ subsets. Patients with type 1 diabetes showed fewer VDJ junction insertions and more deletions.

The chain couples TRBV28 to TRBJ2-3, with a tentative D call TRBD1 (5 bases). Sequencing was carried out using central memory CD4+ T cells from blood. This clonotype originated in a woman younger than 35 with type 1 diabetes. The CDR3 sequence is CASSLGVRTITDTQYF. CDR3 nucleotides: TGTGCCAGCAGTTTAGGAGTTCGGACAATCACAGATACGCAGTATTTT.